One and the same sample provided the 22 T cell receptor beta chains below, sequenced in a study of vaccination and CD4 T cells after COVID-19. TCRdb re-called the PCR reads with MiXCR, one entry per CDR3 protein. The table has under 30,000 distinct CDR3 sequences, about 49% seen once. Time point indicated: late sampling 161 to 241 days after vaccination in three convalescent patients. The material sequenced was CD4+ T cells from blood, taken about 7 months after SARS-CoV-2 vaccination. These receptor sequences come from a human donor who had recovered from COVID-19.

This chain links TRBV24-1 with TRBJ2-3; D gene unclear. Germline assignment: CDR1 KGHDR and CDR2 SFDVKD. This CDR3 contains 14 residues. Trimming took off 3 bases at V and 2 bases at J, with 8 bases between the two ends. CDR3 DNA: TGTGCCACCAGTGATCCTCACAACACAGATACGCAGTATTTT. Translation gives CATSDPHNTDTQYF.

This clonotype was seen only once. This chain connects TRBV5-1 to TRBJ1-1; TRBD1 might be the D (5 bases). The CDR3 loop spans 13 amino acids. V was pared by 1 base and J by 4 bases, with 8 bases between. Germline CDR1 SGHRS, CDR2 YFSETQ. CDR3 loop: CASSLWGSTEAFF. As DNA, the CDR3 is TGCGCCAGCAGCTTGTGGGGGTCCACTGAAGCTTTCTTT.

This rearrangement joins TRBV25-1 to TRBJ2-7, with D maybe TRBD2 (5 bases). Germline lookup yields CDR1 MGHDK and CDR2 SYGVNS. This CDR3 has 15 residues. Trimming took off 3 bases at V and 7 bases at J, with 19 bases between the two ends. Here the CDR3 reads CASSDGGYFLEEQYF. The CDR3 region has the DNA TGTGCCAGCAGTGATGGCGGGTATTTTCTCGAGGAGCAGTACTTC.

V is TRBV6-1 and J is TRBJ2-3; a possible D gene is TRBD1 (5 bases). The CDR3 covers 15 residues. CDR1 is MNHNS, CDR2 SASEGT, per germline. Between the trimmed V and J ends, which lost 6 bases and 1 base, there was a span of 14 bases. CDR3 sequence reads: CASRTLGHRTDTQYF. The CDR3 DNA reads as TGTGCCAGCAGAACCCTTGGACATCGCACAGATACGCAGTATTTT.

This clonotype showed up just once. This chain links TRBV6-1 with TRBJ2-5; no clear D gene. Germline CDR1 reads MNHNS; CDR2 reads SASEGT. Trimming pared 3 bases from V and 1 base from J, leaving 12 bases between. The CDR3 runs to 15 residues. DNA of the CDR3: TGTGCCAGCAGTGAGGTATCTTGGGGCCAAGAGACCCAGTACTTC. It yields the protein CASSEVSWGQETQYF.

The chain combines TRBV23-1 with TRBJ2-3; 9 bases are shared with TRBD1. TRBV23-1 is flagged as an ORF with uncertain function. CDR3 length: 16 residues. V shed 4 bases, J shed 5 bases, and the junction held 10 bases outside the gene matches. In nucleotides, the CDR3 is TGCGCCAGCAGTCTCACCCGGGACAGGGCGGAAGATACGCAGTATTTT. It translates to CASSLTRDRAEDTQYF.

The V gene is TRBV24-1, the J gene TRBJ2-3; 9 nucleotides line up with TRBD1. The CDR3 has 15 amino acids. Germline values: CDR1 KGHDR, CDR2 SFDVKD. Trimming cost V 3 bases and J 5 bases; bases outside gene matches: 5. CDR3 bases: TGTGCCACCAGTGATAGGTGGGACAGGGAAGATACGCAGTATTTT. Translating gives CATSDRWDREDTQYF.

The J gene is TRBJ2-5, the V gene TRBV12-3 or TRBV12-4; maybe TRBD1 (6 bases). With 5 bases removed from V and 5 bases from J, the gap between germline ends came to 12 bases. This CDR3 region has 13 residues. DNA for the CDR3: TGTGCCAGCAGTACGGACAGAGGCGAGACCCAGTACTTC. This translates into CASSTDRGETQYF.

The chain recombines TRBV10-3 with TRBJ2-3; the match to TRBD2 covers 11 bases. CDR1 is ENHRY and CDR2 is SYGVKD in the germline V gene. The CDR3 length is 13 residues. With V trimmed by 10 bases and J by 5 bases, 5 bases remained unmatched. The CDR3 DNA follows: TGTGCCACCGGAGGACTAGCGGGAGATACGCAGTATTTT. Amino acids: CATGGLAGDTQYF.

V and J are TRBV7-6 and TRBJ2-3; possible D gene TRBD1, 5 bases. The V and J ends lost 2 bases and 1 base respectively, with 7 bases between them. Germline V gene data show CDR1 as SGHVS and CDR2 as FNYEAQ. The length of the CDR3 is 14 residues. The CDR3 DNA follows: TGTGCCAGCAGCTTATTAGGGGGCACAGATACGCAGTATTTT. Amino acid sequence: CASSLLGGTDTQYF.

The table lists this clonotype with a few counts. The genes are TRBV7-9 and TRBJ1-1; 7 bases are shared with TRBD1. CDR3 size: 15 residues. Germline V CDR1 and CDR2: SEHNR, FQNEAQ (reference sequence). Losses at the gene ends were 5 bases for V and 2 bases for J; bases not matched to a gene: 8. The CDR3 sequence is CASSGRGQSNTEAFF. Here the CDR3 DNA reads TGTGCCAGCAGCGGCCGGGGACAGTCCAACACTGAAGCTTTCTTT.

CDR3 protein: CASSLNPLGIQYF. CDR3 bases: TGTGCCAGCAGCTTAAACCCCCTGGGTATTCAGTACTTC. V usage is TRBV7-3 and J usage is TRBJ2-4; D is undetermined. Trimming removed 1 base at V and 10 bases at J, with 11 bases between. In germline, CDR1 is SGHTA, CDR2 FQGTGA. The CDR3 covers 13 residues.

This rearrangement joins TRBV7-2 to TRBJ2-7; D call uncertain. This CDR3 region has 13 residues. The ends were cut back, 2 bases at V and 0 bases at J, with 5 bases in the middle. Looked up from germline, CDR1 is SGHTA and CDR2 is FQGNSA. The CDR3 here is CASSLYASYEQYF. The CDR3 DNA follows: TGTGCCAGCAGCTTATATGCCTCCTACGAGCAGTACTTC.

The gene calls are TRBV19 and TRBJ1-5, with TRBD1 matching 9 bases. V shed 5 bases and J 6 bases; nucleotides not matched to a gene: 11. CDR1 is LNHDA, CDR2 SQIVND, per germline (reference sequence). This CDR3 comprises 16 residues. The CDR3 is CASSSQDRGIRQPQHF. Here the CDR3 DNA reads TGTGCCAGTAGTTCTCAGGACAGGGGAATCCGTCAGCCCCAGCATTTT. The full variable domain, its missing parts supplied by reference TRBV19 and TRBJ1-5, is DGGITQSPKYLFRKEGQNVTLSCEQNLNHDAMYWYRQDPGQGLRLIYYSQIVNDFQKGDIAEGYSVSREKKESFPLTVTSAQKNPTAFYLCASSSQDRGIRQPQHFGDGTRLSIL.

V usage is TRBV7-2 and J usage is TRBJ2-3; TRBD2 aligns across 14 bases. This CDR3 contains 16 residues. After removal of 2 bases from V and 6 bases from J, the junction contained 4 bases not matched to a gene. Per germline, CDR1 SGHTA and CDR2 FQGNSA. CDR3 protein: CASSLYGTSGSDTQYF. Written as DNA, the CDR3 is TGTGCCAGCAGCTTATACGGGACTAGCGGGAGTGATACGCAGTATTTT.

The rearrangement joins TRBV20-1 to TRBJ2-7; 9 bases agree with TRBD2. V dropped 6 bases and J dropped 4; count of bases not matched to a gene: 7. CDR3 length equals 13 residues. Germline V lookup: CDR1 DFQATT, CDR2 SNEGSKA (reference sequence). The CDR3 loop is CSATGTSFYEQYF. The CDR3 DNA reads as TGCAGTGCCACCGGGACTAGCTTTTACGAGCAGTACTTC.

The rearrangement links TRBV6-1 to TRBJ2-3; D remains unclear. CDR1 is MNHNS and CDR2 is SASEGT in the germline V gene. Trimming took off 6 bases at V and 1 base at J, with 2 bases between the two ends. The CDR3 has 11 amino acids. The CDR3 reads CASRRTDTQYF. Written as DNA, the CDR3 is TGTGCCAGCAGACGCACAGATACGCAGTATTTT.

This clonotype came up a few times. This sequence joins TRBV24-1 and TRBJ1-6; TRBD1 matches at 7 bases. Germline CDR1 reads KGHDR; CDR2 reads SFDVKD. Unmatched junction bases numbered 6, after V lost 7 bases and J lost 7 bases. The CDR3 contains 14 residues. The CDR3 region is CATRDREPNSPLHF. In DNA form, the CDR3 reads TGTGCCACCAGAGACAGGGAACCCAATTCACCCCTCCACTTT.

V gene TRBV27 combines with J gene TRBJ2-3; possibly TRBD1 or TRBD2 for D (5 bases each). Germline V gene sequence: CDR1 MNHEY, CDR2 SMNVEV (reference sequence). CDR3 length equals 13 residues. V lost 4 bases and J lost 2, with 7 bases in between. The CDR3, as DNA: TGTGCCAGCAGTTGGGACCACACAGATACGCAGTATTTT. This codes for CASSWDHTDTQYF.

This clonotype was seen a single time. V and J are TRBV18 and TRBJ2-5; D not resolved. The CDR3 contains 13 residues. Trimming removed 0 bases from V and 0 bases from J, with 2 bases in between. CDR1 and CDR2 (germline): KGHSH, LQKENI. The CDR3 here is CASSPPDQETQYF. CDR3 sequence (DNA): TGTGCCAGCTCACCACCTGACCAAGAGACCCAGTACTTC.

V gene TRBV6-5 combines with J gene TRBJ2-3, with 7 bases that match TRBD1. V was pared by 3 bases and J by 3 bases, with 3 bases of the junction left unmatched. This CDR3 has 14 residues. Germline loops: CDR1 MNHEY, CDR2 SVGAGI. The CDR3 reads CASSYRQGTDTQYF. The CDR3 DNA reads TGTGCCAGCAGTTATCGACAGGGTACAGATACGCAGTATTTT.

This chain uses TRBV20-1 with TRBJ2-3, with 8 nucleotides matching TRBD2. With V trimmed by 6 bases and J by 2 bases, 10 bases remained unmatched. Germline V gene sequence: CDR1 DFQATT, CDR2 SNEGSKA (reference sequence). The length of the CDR3 is 15 residues. CDR3 nucleotides: TGCAGTGCGCCGCCCAGCGGGAGTTTCACAGATACGCAGTATTTT. As protein: CSAPPSGSFTDTQYF.